This T cell receptor (beta chain) was recorded in a study of T cell repertoires in cytomegalovirus infection. Study-wide results and limits: Identification of carriers of CMV plus the relevant HLA was achieved through cumulative public TCR beta family frequency.

To note about this clonotype: Its antigen is not identified. A much larger clonotype is one base distant, so this may be a read error.

TCRdb re-derived calls from the reads in MiXCR, one entry per CDR3 protein. This table has 740,000 or so distinct CDR3 sequences, roughly a third appearing once. Specimen: PBMCs. The sequence was collected from a human donor in good health (CMV status not recorded). Some clones in this sample may be carry-over from other donors' samples.

The CDR3 nucleotides read TGTGCCAGCAGCGTACAGGGAGGAAGGAACATTCAGTCCTTC. Translated: CASSVQGGRNIQSF. The rearrangement links TRBV7-8 to TRBJ2-4; D could derive from TRBD1 or TRBD2 (6 bases each). CDR1 and CDR2 (germline): SGHVS, FQNEAQ. The CDR3 runs 14 residues.